This passage covers 19 T cell receptor beta chains from one sample sequenced in a study of T cells in Graves' hyperthyroidism and ophthalmopathy. Using RNA transcripts as the source, TCR beta CDR3 regions were amplified. HTBI primers were employed in a first-round RT-PCR of the TCR CDR3. TCRdb reanalysed the multiplex PCR reads using MiXCR and keeps one entry per CDR3 protein. Of more than 550,000 distinct CDR3 sequences in the sample, less than 45% were seen once. The sequenced sample consisted of peripheral blood or thyroid tissue (not recorded which). Every receptor here comes from an adult man with Graves' disease, either hyperthyroidism or ophthalmopathy (not recorded which).

Ten or more counts support this clonotype. The chain uses TRBV29-1 and TRBJ2-5; D ambiguous. CDR1 SQVTM and CDR2 ANQGSEA come from the germline V gene. The CDR3 loop spans 10 amino acids. The germline V and J ends were trimmed by 4 bases and 9 bases, with 9 bases remaining between them. The CDR3 DNA sequence: TGCAGCGTTGGCTGGCCCGCCCAGTACTTC. It yields the protein CSVGWPAQYF. The full variable domain, rest sourced from reference TRBV29-1 and TRBJ2-5, is SAVISQKPSRDICQRGTSLTIQCQVDSQVTMMFWYRQQPGQSLTLIATANQGSEATYESGFVIDKFPISRPNLTFSTLTVSNMSPEDSSIYLCSVGWPAQYFGPGTRLLVL.

V and J are TRBV20-1 and TRBJ2-5; perhaps TRBD2 as D (5 bases). The germline CDR1 and CDR2 sequences are DFQATT and SNEGSKA (reference sequence). Trimming removed 8 bases at V and 1 base at J, with 14 bases between. The CDR3 is made up of 13 amino acids. Here the CDR3 DNA reads TGCAGTTTTTGGACGGCGGGCCAAGAGACCCAGTACTTC. Its translation is CSFWTAGQETQYF.

The chain carries TRBV7-9 and TRBJ1-2, with 9 bases identical to TRBD1. Trimming at V came to 11 bases and at J to 4 bases, leaving 8 bases not matched to a gene. The CDR3 extends over 13 amino acids. CDR1 and CDR2 (germline): SEHNR, FQNEAQ (reference sequence). The CDR3 DNA reads TGTGCCTGGATACCGGGACAGGGCTATGGCTACACCTTC. It translates to CAWIPGQGYGYTF.

In its sample, this clonotype was seen many times. V gene TRBV29-1 combines with J gene TRBJ1-2; D is unresolved. The germline V gene encodes CDR1 SQVTM and CDR2 ANQGSEA. Deletions cut 8 bases from V and 8 bases from J, with 15 bases between. There are 11 residues in the CDR3. CDR3 sequence reads: CSTGRNEGYTF. DNA of the CDR3: TGCAGCACGGGGAGAAACGAGGGCTACACCTTC.

This clonotype was observed a few times. The J gene is TRBJ1-2, the V gene TRBV20-1; TRBD1 aligns across 7 bases. The CDR3 consists of 14 residues. The V and J ends lost 3 bases and 4 bases, in that order; junction bases with no gene match: 8. Per germline, CDR1 DFQATT and CDR2 SNEGSKA (reference sequence). Here the CDR3 DNA reads TGCAGTGCTAGTGTGACAGGGAAATCCTATGGCTACACCTTC. Protein: CSASVTGKSYGYTF.

This clonotype was seen a single time. This chain connects TRBV15 to TRBJ1-4; possible D gene TRBD1, 6 bases. The length of the CDR3 is 17 residues. Between the trimmed V and J ends, which lost 0 bases and 6 bases, there was a span of 17 bases. Germline V gene sequence: CDR1 LNHNV, CDR2 YYDKDF (reference sequence). The DNA for the CDR3 is TGTGCCACCAGCAGAGAGTACCCCGGGGCAGGGGATGAAAAACTGTTTTTT. This encodes CATSREYPGAGDEKLFF.

The genes are TRBV7-9 and TRBJ1-1; D is uncertain. CDR1 and CDR2 (germline): SEHNR, FQNEAQ (reference sequence). The CDR3 runs to 11 residues. Trimming took 7 bases from V and 11 from J, leaving 14 bases between them. DNA of the CDR3: TGTGCCAGCACCGGGAGCCCGAGGGCTTTCTTT. Residues: CASTGSPRAFF.

The rearrangement joins TRBV7-9 to TRBJ2-7, with TRBD1 matching 12 bases. This CDR3 contains 15 residues. Germline CDR1 SEHNR, CDR2 FQNEAQ (reference sequence). With 3 bases clipped from V and 8 bases from J, the junction kept 8 bases outside the gene matches. The CDR3 DNA sequence: TGTGCCAGCAGCTTGGGACAGGGGGCTGCGCCCCAGCAGTACTTC. Its protein product is CASSLGQGAAPQQYF.

The V call is TRBV7-9, the J call TRBJ1-3; 7 bases align to TRBD1. Per the germline V gene, CDR1 is SEHNR and CDR2 is FQNEAQ (reference sequence). The CDR3 spans 16 residues. Trimming took 0 bases from V and 2 from J; bases not matched to a gene: 4. CDR3 nucleotides: TGTGCCAGCAGCTTAGCTTTCCAGGGGGCTGGAAACACCATATATTTT. As protein: CASSLAFQGAGNTIYF. The full variable domain, in which reference TRBV7-9 and TRBJ1-3 provide the parts outside the CDR3, is DTGVSQNPRHKITKRGQNVTFRCDPISEHNRLYWYRQTLGQGPEFLTYFQNEAQLEKSRLLSDRFSAERPKGSFSTLEIQRTEQGDSAMYLCASSLAFQGAGNTIYFGEGSWLTVV.

This clonotype was seen at least ten times. V is TRBV7-2 and J is TRBJ1-2, with D tentatively TRBD1 (5 bases). The germline gives CDR1 SGHTA, CDR2 FQGNSA. The CDR3 is 14 residues long. V was clipped by 4 bases and J by 5 bases, with 14 bases between them. CDR3 bases: TGTGCCAGCAGCTCATACGAGGGGCTATATGGCTACACCTTC. Translation gives CASSSYEGLYGYTF. Full variable domain (missing parts from reference TRBV7-2 and TRBJ1-2): GAGVSQSPSNKVTEKGKDVELRCDPISGHTALYWYRQSLGQGLEFLIYFQGNSAPDKSGLPSDRFSAERTGGSVSTLTIQRTQQEDSAVYLCASSSYEGLYGYTFGSGTRLTVV.

The V gene is TRBV9, the J gene TRBJ2-7; D is ambiguous. CDR1 is SGDLS and CDR2 is YYNGEE in the germline V gene. V lost 2 bases and J lost 6, with 0 bases in between. This CDR3 region has 9 residues. CDR3 protein: CASSVEQYF. In nucleotides, the CDR3 is TGTGCCAGCAGCGTCGAGCAGTACTTC.

This clonotype was seen repeatedly, ten times or more. The rearrangement links TRBV7-2 to TRBJ1-2, with a possible D match to TRBD1 (5 bases). CDR1 and CDR2 from the germline V gene are SGHTA and FQGNSA. This CDR3 is 17 amino acids long. Between the trimmed V and J ends, which lost 0 bases and 0 bases, there was a span of 14 bases. The CDR3 DNA sequence: TGTGCCAGCAGCTTAGCCGGGAGGGGCCCCGCTAACTATGGCTACACCTTC. This translates into CASSLAGRGPANYGYTF.

This clonotype was found once. The genes are TRBV6-6 and TRBJ1-4; TRBD1 matches 7 bases. The CDR3 contains 15 residues. V shed 2 bases, J shed 8 bases, and the junction held 8 bases outside the gene matches. Per the germline V gene, CDR1 is MNHNY and CDR2 is SVGAGI (reference sequence). This CDR3 reads CASSYGAGGGEKLFF. CDR3 sequence (DNA): TGTGCCAGCAGTTACGGTGCAGGGGGGGGAGAAAAACTGTTTTTT.

The V call is TRBV6-1, the J call TRBJ1-1; D may be TRBD1 (6 bases). Per germline, CDR1 MNHNS and CDR2 SASEGT. V was trimmed by 2 bases and J by 4 bases, leaving 20 bases between them. The CDR3 spans 17 residues. The CDR3 protein is CASSEWGMGAGGTEAFF. The CDR3 DNA reads as TGTGCCAGCAGTGAATGGGGTATGGGGGCCGGTGGCACTGAAGCTTTCTTT.

The rearrangement joins TRBV2 to TRBJ1-6; perhaps TRBD1 as D (5 bases). V lost 6 bases and J lost 7, with 13 bases in between. The germline CDR1 and CDR2 sequences are SNHLY and FYNNEI. The CDR3 sequence is 14 residues long. The CDR3 loop is CASRSAGKNSPLHF. CDR3 sequence (DNA): TGTGCCAGCAGATCGGCAGGGAAAAATTCACCCCTCCACTTT.

This clonotype has a count of ten or more. The V gene is TRBV9, the J gene TRBJ1-1; 7 positions match TRBD1. The CDR3 runs to 14 residues. CDR1 is SGDLS and CDR2 is YYNGEE in the germline V gene. The V segment lost 0 bases and the J segment 4 bases; nucleotides outside the gene matches: 3. The CDR3 reads CASSVGGGVTEAFF. CDR3 in DNA: TGTGCCAGCAGCGTAGGAGGGGGCGTCACTGAAGCTTTCTTT.

This clonotype was recorded many times. The V and J genes are TRBV10-3 and TRBJ1-5; D perhaps matches TRBD1 (5 bases). Per germline, CDR1 ENHRY and CDR2 SYGVKD. This CDR3 comprises 15 residues. Between the trimmed V and J ends, which lost 6 bases and 4 bases, there was a span of 16 bases. The CDR3, as DNA: TGTGCCATCAGAGCCGGGACGGAGTCGAATCAGCCCCAGCATTTT. This encodes CAIRAGTESNQPQHF.

The rearrangement uses TRBV5-1 and TRBJ1-1, with 11 positions matching TRBD1. Germline loops: CDR1 SGHRS, CDR2 YFSETQ. V trimming: 4 bases; J trimming: 1 base; junction bases outside the gene matches: 9. CDR3 length equals 17 residues. CDR3 bases: TGCGCCAGCAGCCAAGGTGGACAGGGGGCTTGGAACACTGAAGCTTTCTTT. This sequence encodes CASSQGGQGAWNTEAFF.

This clonotype was detected a few times. The chain carries TRBV12-3 or TRBV12-4 and TRBJ1-4, with 10 bases identical to TRBD1. Trimming cost V 5 bases and J 2 bases; bases outside gene matches: 2. This CDR3 is 15 amino acids long. The CDR3 coding sequence is TGTGCCAGCAGTGGGACAGGGGCCACTAATGAAAAACTGTTTTTT. This sequence encodes CASSGTGATNEKLFF.